Below are 21 T cell receptor beta chains sequenced from a single sample in a study of control samples from healthy donors and cancer patients. Only in-frame clones appear in the TCRdb table, and some are missing; sequencing was by immunoSEQ multiplex PCR. The sample has under 450,000 clones, around 90% seen once. The sample consisted of PBMCs. The receptors come from a man between 40 and 49 years old with head and neck cancer.

This clone was detected once. At the DNA level, this CDR3 is encoded by other sequences in the same sample as well. This chain connects TRBV7-2 to TRBJ2-2; D is uncertain. This CDR3 region has 12 residues. Germline V gives CDR1 SGHTA, CDR2 FQGNSA. The V end lost 3 bases, the J end lost 5 bases, and 4 bases lay between the germline ends. As DNA, the CDR3 is TGTGCCAGCAGCTTTCTAACCGGGGAGCTGTTTTTT. Its translation: CASSFLTGELFF.

The rearrangement uses TRBV7-8 and TRBJ1-5, with TRBD1 as a possible D gene (6 bases). The germline V gene has CDR1 SGHVS and CDR2 FQNEAQ. The CDR3 runs 14 residues. V lost 2 bases, J lost 2 bases, and 7 bases lay in between. CDR3 sequence reads: CASSLRQGNQPQHF. The CDR3 DNA reads as TGTGCCAGCAGCTTAAGACAGGGCAATCAGCCCCAGCATTTT.

V gene TRBV29-1 combines with J gene TRBJ2-4; no definite D call. Trimming took 4 bases from V and 0 from J, leaving 10 bases between them. Germline CDR1 SQVTM, CDR2 ANQGSEA. CDR3 length: 14 amino acids. In DNA form, the CDR3 reads TGCAGCGTTGCTTCAAATTTAGCCAAAAACATTCAGTACTTC. Its protein is CSVASNLAKNIQYF.

The chain links TRBV4-2 to TRBJ2-1; 8 positions agree with TRBD2. Germline lookup yields CDR1 LGHNA and CDR2 YNFKEQ. The V segment lost 4 bases and the J segment 10 bases; nucleotides outside the gene matches: 9. This CDR3 region has 14 residues. CDR3 protein: CASSLGTSSGEQFF. The CDR3 region has the DNA TGTGCCAGCAGCCTGGGGACTAGTTCAGGCGAGCAGTTCTTC.

V and J are TRBV6-5 and TRBJ1-1; D gene ambiguous. The CDR3 totals 14 residues. With 4 bases removed from V and 0 bases from J, the gap between germline ends came to 9 bases. From germline, CDR1 is MNHEY and CDR2 SVGAGI. CDR3 sequence (DNA): TGTGCCAGCAGTTTACACAGTATGAACACTGAAGCTTTCTTT. Translated: CASSLHSMNTEAFF.

This chain links TRBV5-8 with TRBJ1-1, with a tentative D call TRBD1 (6 bases). Germline values: CDR1 SGHTS, CDR2 YDEGEE. V was trimmed by 4 bases and J by 5 bases, leaving 15 bases between them. The CDR3 length is 14 residues. The chain's CDR3 is CASSRISGETEAFF. In nucleotides, the CDR3 is TGTGCCAGCAGCCGAATTTCAGGGGAAACTGAAGCTTTCTTT.

This chain uses TRBV30 with TRBJ1-3; tentative D call: TRBD1 (5 bases). CDR1 GTSNPN and CDR2 SVGIG come from the germline V gene (reference sequence). The V end lost 2 bases, the J end lost 0 bases, and 14 bases lay between the germline ends. The CDR3 sequence is 16 residues long. The CDR3 reads CAWSPRDGISGNTIYF. The CDR3 DNA is TGTGCCTGGAGTCCCAGGGACGGAATCTCTGGAAACACCATATATTTT.

V and J are TRBV5-6 and TRBJ2-7; D possibly uses TRBD1 or TRBD2 (6 bases each). CDR3 size: 14 residues. The V end lost 0 bases, the J end lost 5 bases, and 12 bases lay between the germline ends. Germline V CDR1 and CDR2: SGHDT, YYEEEE. CDR3: CASSLAGGQNEQYF. CDR3 DNA: TGTGCCAGCAGCTTGGCTGGGGGGCAGAACGAGCAGTACTTC.

This clone was observed once. The V call is TRBV29-1, the J call TRBJ2-7; no definite D call. Germline lookup yields CDR1 SQVTM and CDR2 ANQGSEA. The length of the CDR3 is 11 residues. The V end was cut by 5 bases, the J end by 6 bases, with 11 bases between. The CDR3 region is CSVRVVAEQYF. The CDR3 nucleotides are TGCAGCGTTAGGGTGGTGGCCGAGCAGTACTTC.

The chain recombines TRBV7-2 with TRBJ2-5; D is perhaps TRBD1 (5 bases). V lost 1 base, J lost 1 base, and 10 bases lay in between. From germline, CDR1 is SGHTA and CDR2 FQGNSA. CDR3 length equals 15 residues. This chain's CDR3 is CASSLVTGRQETQYF. The CDR3 DNA reads as TGTGCCAGCAGCTTAGTAACAGGACGCCAAGAGACCCAGTACTTC.

This clone was detected only once. As DNA, the CDR3 is TGTGCCAGCAGCTTAGCTACGACCAACACTGAAGCTTTCTTT. This translates into CASSLATTNTEAFF. The chain carries TRBV7-2 and TRBJ1-1, with D hard to call. The ends were cut back, 0 bases at V and 2 bases at J, with 7 bases in the middle. CDR3 length: 14 amino acids. CDR1 is SGHTA and CDR2 is FQGNSA in the germline V gene.

This chain joins TRBV5-5 and TRBJ1-3; D remains unclear. CDR3 length: 14 residues. Deletions cut 4 bases from V and 4 bases from J, with 12 bases between. The germline gives CDR1 SGHKS, CDR2 YYEKEE (reference sequence). The CDR3 loop reads CASSSGVSGNTIYF. The DNA of the CDR3 is TGTGCCAGCAGCAGCGGGGTATCGGGAAACACCATATATTTT.

J is TRBJ2-1 and V is TRBV29-1; no reliable D call. The CDR3 has 15 residues. The V end lost 0 bases, the J end lost 6 bases, and 15 bases lay between the germline ends. Germline V gives CDR1 SQVTM, CDR2 ANQGSEA. In nucleotides, the CDR3 is TGCAGCGTTGAAGAGGAACGGAAACGTTCCAATGAGCAGTTCTTC. Protein: CSVEEERKRSNEQFF.

V usage is TRBV5-1 and J usage is TRBJ2-3; 9 bases agree with TRBD2. The CDR3 contains 15 residues. Germline CDR1 reads SGHRS; CDR2 reads YFSETQ. With 7 bases clipped from V and 6 bases from J, the junction kept 12 bases outside the gene matches. Here the CDR3 DNA reads TGCGCCAGCGGGGGTGTAGCGGGAGTTGCGGATACGCAGTATTTT. Encoded protein: CASGGVAGVADTQYF.

The rearrangement uses TRBV19 and TRBJ1-1; possible D gene TRBD1, 6 bases. Germline V gives CDR1 LNHDA, CDR2 SQIVND (reference sequence). CDR3 length: 13 amino acids. Between the trimmed V and J ends, which lost 5 bases and 4 bases, there was a span of 11 bases. The DNA of the CDR3 is TGTGCCAGTAGTCAAACAGGGTCCACTGAAGCTTTCTTT. Translation gives CASSQTGSTEAFF.

The gene calls are TRBV7-3 and TRBJ2-1; TRBD2 might be the D (7 bases). The CDR3 loop spans 17 amino acids. Germline-derived CDR1 and CDR2 are SGHTA and FQGTGA. V was pared by 5 bases and J by 3 bases, with 20 bases between. The CDR3 DNA reads as TGTGCCAGCAGCCCCAACACCCCGGGGGGCCGCTACAATGAGCAGTTCTTC. Amino acid sequence: CASSPNTPGGRYNEQFF.

The chain combines TRBV5-1 with TRBJ2-6; 9 nucleotides line up with TRBD1. J was trimmed by 0 bases and V by 6 bases; bases with no gene match: 16. In germline, CDR1 is SGHRS, CDR2 YFSETQ. This CDR3 spans 20 amino acids. CDR3 nucleotide sequence: TGCGCCAGCATTTCGAATCCGGGACAGGGAACCTACTCTGGGGCCAACGTCCTGACTTTC. As protein: CASISNPGQGTYSGANVLTF.

This clone has just one count. The chain employs TRBV5-1 and TRBJ2-3; D is unresolved. The CDR3 contains 15 residues. V lost 7 bases and J lost 2, with 17 bases in between. Germline lookup yields CDR1 SGHRS and CDR2 YFSETQ. The CDR3 nucleotides are TGCGCCAGCGCCGGCGACGGACGAGTCACAGATACGCAGTATTTT. As protein: CASAGDGRVTDTQYF.

This clone has a single count. The CDR3 region has the DNA TGTGCCAGCAGTTACTCGAGGTACAGGGCTACCGAAAAACTGTTTTTT. The encoded protein is CASSYSRYRATEKLFF. V usage is TRBV6-5 and J usage is TRBJ1-4, with TRBD1 as a possible D gene (6 bases). CDR3 length: 16 residues. V was cut by 0 bases and J by 8 bases, with 16 bases left in between. CDR1 MNHEY and CDR2 SVGAGI come from the germline V gene.

The gene calls are TRBV7-9 and TRBJ2-3; TRBD2 might be the D (6 bases). Germline V lookup: CDR1 SEHNR, CDR2 FQNEAQ (reference sequence). V was trimmed by 1 base and J by 12 bases, leaving 17 bases between them. There are 14 residues in the CDR3. This chain's CDR3 is CASSLDLGSPVQYF. CDR3 nucleotides: TGTGCCAGCAGCTTAGATCTCGGGAGCCCAGTCCAGTATTTT.

The rearrangement uses TRBV28 and TRBJ2-7; D not certain. Germline CDR1 MDHEN, CDR2 SYDVKM. The CDR3 spans 11 residues. V lost 3 bases to trimming and J lost 3 bases, with 3 bases between them. CDR3 bases: TGTGCCAGCAGTTTCCACTACGAGCAGTACTTC. The encoded protein is CASSFHYEQYF.